These T cell receptor beta chains were read from a single sample in a study of response to subunit inactivated influenza vaccine. In TCRdb, the RT-PCR reads were re-called with MiXCR into one record per CDR3 protein. The sample includes about 160,000 distinct CDR3 sequences, roughly 10% seen only once; the top ten take under 40%. The sample consisted of CD8+ T cells sorted from PBMCs, taken roughly 24 months after vaccination. The receptors shown here come from a man between 50 and 69 years old who received an inactivated influenza vaccine. The CDR3 runs from the conserved cysteine through the conserved F or W. D genes are given only for firm matches. Some rows mark clone size as missing; the rest say once, few, many or name a class of expanded clone.

length: 14
size: few
V: TRBV3-1
J: TRBJ2-2
D: NA
CDR3: CASSFQSLSGELFF
DNA: TGTGCCAGCAGCTTCCAGAGCTTGTCCGGGGAGCTGTTTTTT

length: 18
size: NA
V: TRBV3-1
J: TRBJ2-7
D: TRBD1
CDR3: CASSKEATGTGGTYEQYF
DNA: TGTGCCAGCAGCAAGGAGGCCACCGGGACAGGGGGTACCTACGAGCAGTACTTC

length: 15
size: NA
V: TRBV5-6
J: TRBJ2-7
D: TRBD1
CDR3: CASSNTWTGTYEQYF
DNA: TGTGCCAGCAGCAACACCTGGACAGGGACCTACGAGCAGTACTTC

length: 12
size: few
V: TRBV20-1
J: TRBJ2-3
D: NA
CDR3: CSARDLRDTQYF
DNA: TGCAGTGCTAGAGATCTTCGAGATACGCAGTATTTT

length: 15
size: NA
V: TRBV4-3
J: TRBJ1-6
D: TRBD1
CDR3: CASSDLTGDNSPLHF
DNA: TGCGCCAGCAGCGATCTGACAGGGGATAATTCACCCCTCCACTTT

length: 16
size: few
V: TRBV11-2
J: TRBJ2-7
D: NA
CDR3: CASSFSVGGGFYEQYF
DNA: TGTGCCAGCAGCTTCTCAGTCGGCGGGGGCTTCTACGAGCAGTACTTC

length: 14
size: NA
V: TRBV30
J: TRBJ1-1
D: NA
CDR3: CAWSGDDLNTEAFF
DNA: TGTGCCTGGAGTGGGGATGACTTGAACACTGAAGCTTTCTTT

length: 16
size: NA
V: TRBV4-3
J: TRBJ1-1
D: TRBD1
CDR3: CASSRGRQGLNTEAFF
DNA: TGCGCCAGCAGCCGGGGGCGACAGGGATTGAACACTGAAGCTTTCTTT

length: 12
size: NA
V: TRBV28
J: TRBJ2-7
D: NA
CDR3: CASRTETYEQYF
DNA: TGTGCCAGCAGAACGGAAACCTACGAGCAGTACTTC

length: 13
size: NA
V: TRBV6-1
J: TRBJ1-1
D: NA
CDR3: CASSDPPAPEAFF
DNA: TGTGCCAGCAGTGATCCGCCGGCCCCTGAAGCTTTCTTT

length: 20
size: many
V: TRBV7-8
J: TRBJ2-7
D: TRBD2
CDR3: CASSYPTGALAGGRAYEQYF
DNA: TGTGCCAGCAGCTATCCGACAGGGGCTCTAGCGGGAGGTAGGGCCTACGAGCAGTACTTC

length: 15
size: few
V: TRBV4-2
J: TRBJ1-2
D: NA
CDR3: CASSQERNTNYGYTF
DNA: TGTGCCAGCAGCCAAGAGAGGAACACTAACTATGGCTACACCTTC

length: 15
size: NA
V: TRBV6-5
J: TRBJ2-1
D: NA
CDR3: CASSYDQGPYNEQFF
DNA: TGTGCCAGCAGTTACGACCAGGGGCCCTACAATGAGCAGTTCTTC

length: 14
size: few
V: TRBV20-1
J: TRBJ1-3
D: NA
CDR3: CSATPGLAGNTIYF
DNA: TGCAGTGCTACCCCGGGGCTGGCTGGAAACACCATATATTTT

length: 15
size: few
V: TRBV12-3/TRBV12-4
J: TRBJ1-2
D: NA
CDR3: CASSIGEHAAYGYTF
DNA: TGTGCCAGCAGCATAGGGGAGCACGCGGCCTATGGCTACACCTTC

length: 15
size: few
V: TRBV3-1
J: TRBJ2-1
D: NA
CDR3: CASSQIRSSYNEQFF
DNA: TGTGCCAGCAGCCAAATCAGGAGCTCCTACAATGAGCAGTTCTTC

length: 16
size: few
V: TRBV11-2
J: TRBJ2-1
D: TRBD2
CDR3: CASSLGASGYTNEQFF
DNA: TGTGCCAGCAGCTTAGGGGCTAGCGGGTATACAAATGAGCAGTTCTTC

length: 11
size: NA
V: TRBV7-9
J: TRBJ2-7
D: NA
CDR3: CASSLDAEQYF
DNA: TGTGCCAGCAGCTTAGACGCCGAGCAGTACTTC

length: 15
size: few
V: TRBV12-3/TRBV12-4
J: TRBJ2-1
D: NA
CDR3: CASSLNMGIYNEQFF
DNA: TGTGCCAGCAGTTTAAATATGGGAATCTACAATGAGCAGTTCTTC

length: 14
size: NA
V: TRBV9
J: TRBJ2-7
D: TRBD2
CDR3: CASSFAGENYEQYF
DNA: TGTGCCAGCAGCTTTGCGGGAGAAAACTACGAGCAGTACTTC

length: 12
size: NA
V: TRBV12-3/TRBV12-4
J: TRBJ2-7
D: TRBD1
CDR3: CASATGEHEQYF
DNA: TGTGCCAGCGCTACAGGGGAACACGAGCAGTACTTC

length: 18
size: NA
V: TRBV9
J: TRBJ2-2
D: TRBD2
CDR3: CASSVGTTGLAGSGELFF
DNA: TGTGCCAGCAGCGTAGGGACGACTGGACTAGCGGGCTCCGGGGAGCTGTTTTTT

length: 16
size: many
V: TRBV10-3
J: TRBJ2-1
D: NA
CDR3: CAISERQGGSYNEQFF
DNA: TGTGCCATCAGTGAGAGGCAGGGAGGTTCCTACAATGAGCAGTTCTTC

length: 15
size: NA
V: TRBV7-6
J: TRBJ1-2
D: NA
CDR3: CASSFSPTSIEGYTF
DNA: TGTGCCAGCAGCTTCTCCCCCACTTCAATTGAGGGCTACACCTTC

length: 17
size: NA
V: TRBV20-1
J: TRBJ2-3
D: NA
CDR3: CSARGRYGGISTDTQYF
DNA: TGCAGTGCTAGAGGGCGGTATGGGGGGATAAGCACAGATACGCAGTATTTT

length: 18
size: NA
V: TRBV11-1
J: TRBJ2-1
D: TRBD1
CDR3: CASSPVRAGTGADNEQFF
DNA: TGTGCCAGCAGCCCCGTCCGAGCCGGGACAGGGGCCGACAATGAGCAGTTCTTC

length: 14
size: few
V: TRBV12-3/TRBV12-4
J: TRBJ1-1
D: NA
CDR3: CASSLGHLNTEAFF
DNA: TGTGCCAGCAGTTTAGGCCATTTGAACACTGAAGCTTTCTTT

length: 16
size: few
V: TRBV2
J: TRBJ1-2
D: NA
CDR3: CASSDVSDWDPYGYTF
DNA: TGTGCCAGCAGTGATGTGTCTGATTGGGATCCCTATGGCTACACCTTC

length: 17
size: NA
V: TRBV3-1
J: TRBJ2-5
D: TRBD2
CDR3: CASSQASGGGPQETQYF
DNA: TGTGCCAGCAGCCAAGCTAGCGGGGGGGGACCCCAAGAGACCCAGTACTTC

length: 18
size: NA
V: TRBV20-1
J: TRBJ2-1
D: TRBD2
CDR3: CSALIYGALAGGYNEQFF
DNA: TGCAGTGCTCTTATCTACGGGGCCCTAGCGGGGGGGTACAATGAGCAGTTCTTC

length: 18
size: NA
V: TRBV3-1
J: TRBJ2-7
D: TRBD1
CDR3: CASSHTGTGTGRSYEQYF
DNA: TGTGCCAGCAGTCATACCGGGACAGGGACTGGACGCTCCTACGAGCAGTACTTC

length: 16
size: NA
V: TRBV5-6
J: TRBJ2-5
D: NA
CDR3: CASSFLGTVYQETQYF
DNA: TGTGCCAGCAGCTTTCTGGGGACGGTCTACCAAGAGACCCAGTACTTC

length: 16
size: many
V: TRBV27
J: TRBJ2-1
D: NA
CDR3: CASSLTLGYNYNEQFF
DNA: TGTGCCAGCAGTCTTACGTTAGGGTACAATTACAATGAGCAGTTCTTC

length: 16
size: few
V: TRBV3-1
J: TRBJ2-3
D: NA
CDR3: CASSQDLRVVTDTQYF
DNA: TGTGCCAGCAGCCAAGATCTCAGGGTAGTCACAGATACGCAGTATTTT

length: 17
size: NA
V: TRBV7-9
J: TRBJ2-5
D: TRBD1
CDR3: CASSSPGQNFPKETQYF
DNA: TGTGCCAGCAGCTCTCCGGGACAGAACTTCCCCAAAGAGACCCAGTACTTC

length: 14
size: NA
V: TRBV7-8
J: TRBJ2-1
D: TRBD2
CDR3: CASSPTSGIGEQFF
DNA: TGTGCCAGCAGCCCCACTAGCGGGATCGGTGAGCAGTTCTTC

length: 15
size: few
V: TRBV12-3/TRBV12-4
J: TRBJ2-5
D: TRBD2
CDR3: CASSKAGGIQETQYF
DNA: TGTGCCAGCAGTAAAGCGGGGGGCATTCAAGAGACCCAGTACTTC

length: 13
size: few
V: TRBV7-9
J: TRBJ2-1
D: NA
CDR3: CASSLPPLDEQFF
DNA: TGTGCCAGCAGCTTACCACCCCTCGATGAGCAGTTCTTC

length: 14
size: NA
V: TRBV11-2
J: TRBJ2-1
D: TRBD1
CDR3: CASSADRGWDEQFF
DNA: TGTGCCAGCAGCGCAGACAGGGGGTGGGATGAGCAGTTCTTC

length: 15
size: few
V: TRBV6-2/TRBV6-3
J: TRBJ2-5
D: TRBD1
CDR3: CASSSGTDFQETQYF
DNA: TGTGCCAGCAGCTCCGGGACAGACTTTCAAGAGACCCAGTACTTC

length: 13
size: few
V: TRBV6-2/TRBV6-3
J: TRBJ2-7
D: NA
CDR3: CASSYSNAYEQYF
DNA: TGTGCCAGCAGTTATTCGAATGCTTACGAGCAGTACTTC

length: 13
size: many
V: TRBV5-5
J: TRBJ2-1
D: NA
CDR3: CASSRGSYNEQFF
DNA: TGTGCCAGCAGTCGGGGTTCCTACAATGAGCAGTTCTTC

length: 13
size: many
V: TRBV9
J: TRBJ1-1
D: NA
CDR3: CASSVMVDTEAFF
DNA: TGTGCCAGCAGCGTAATGGTTGACACTGAAGCTTTCTTT

length: 18
size: NA
V: TRBV7-8
J: TRBJ2-7
D: NA
CDR3: CASSDMAGYPSWVSEQYF
DNA: TGTGCCAGCAGCGACATGGCGGGCTACCCTAGCTGGGTTTCCGAGCAGTACTTC

length: 13
size: few
V: TRBV27
J: TRBJ2-7
D: TRBD1
CDR3: CASSWGQSYEQYF
DNA: TGTGCCAGCAGTTGGGGACAGTCCTACGAGCAGTACTTC

length: 12
size: many
V: TRBV7-9
J: TRBJ1-5
D: NA
CDR3: CASSLGYQPQHF
DNA: TGTGCCAGCAGCTTAGGGTATCAGCCCCAGCATTTT

length: 13
size: few
V: TRBV5-6
J: TRBJ1-1
D: NA
CDR3: CASSSGGTTEAFF
DNA: TGTGCCAGCAGCTCGGGAGGTACCACTGAAGCTTTCTTT

length: 12
size: NA
V: TRBV6-2/TRBV6-3
J: TRBJ1-2
D: NA
CDR3: CATCTGHDGYTF
DNA: TGTGCCACCTGCACAGGGCATGATGGCTACACCTTC